The entry below describes one T cell receptor (beta chain). The record originates from a study of T cell changes during pregnancy in multiple sclerosis. Repertoires were generated with immunoSEQ multiplex PCR, while TCRdb's copy carries only in-frame clones and drops some. This sample has around 130,000 clones, with under 95% found just once. This CDR3 region has 15 residues. The V end was cut by 0 bases, the J end by 4 bases, with 11 bases between. CDR1 is LGHNA and CDR2 is YNFKEQ in the germline V gene. The chain links TRBV4-2 to TRBJ2-3; possible D gene TRBD1, 5 bases. The clonotype was recovered from a female donor with multiple sclerosis, enrolled in a pregnancy study. This specimen was peripheral blood, taken before pregnancy. CDR3 in DNA: TGTGCCAGCAGCCAAGAGCTGGGGCATGCAGATACGCAGTATTTT. This codes for CASSQELGHADTQYF.